The next 4 T cell receptor beta chains were all read from a single sample in a study of tumor-infiltrating lymphocytes in oesophageal squamous cell carcinoma. Via MiXCR, TCRdb re-called the PCR reads, giving one row per CDR3 protein. This table has some 15,000 distinct CDR3 sequences, approximately 48% appearing once. The sample was blood. The receptor source for this set is a male donor with esophageal squamous cell carcinoma.

This clonotype has at least ten counts. The junction departs from germline at one end; a sequencing error may be responsible. This chain links TRBV7-7 with TRBJ2-5, with 10 bases matching TRBD2. CDR3 length equals 15 residues. The germline V gene has CDR1 SSHAT and CDR2 FNYEAQ (reference sequence). This CDR3 is CASSPRLAGVETQYF. The CDR3 bases are TGTGCTAGCAGCCCCCGACTAGCGGGTGTGGAGACCCAGTACTTC.

The chain has TRBV7-2 and TRBJ2-3; possibly TRBD1 for D (5 bases). This CDR3 comprises 12 residues. V was cut by 4 bases and J by 7 bases, with 9 bases left in between. CDR1 and CDR2 (germline): SGHTA, FQGNSA. CDR3 in amino acids: CASSSGKNTQYF. The CDR3 region has the DNA TGTGCCAGCAGCTCAGGGAAGAATACGCAGTATTTT.

This clonotype was observed at least ten times. This rearrangement joins TRBV6-1 to TRBJ2-1; D uncertain. The J call may be in error: the DNA end matches TRBJ2-7 better. The CDR3 runs to 14 residues. The germline gives CDR1 MNHNS, CDR2 SASEGT. The CDR3 spells CATTLASSYNEQYF. CDR3 nucleotide sequence: TGTGCCACAACACTGGCCAGCTCCTACAATGAGCAGTACTTC.

This clonotype was seen repeatedly, ten times or more. The V and J genes are TRBV7-2 and TRBJ2-1; TRBD2 matches 13 bases. The CDR3 extends over 16 amino acids. Germline V gives CDR1 SGHTA, CDR2 FQGNSA. The junction had 5 bases not matched to a gene; V was cut back by 3 bases and J by 6 bases. The CDR3 reads CASSLKLAGGFNEQFF. The CDR3 region has the DNA TGTGCCAGCAGCTTGAAACTAGCGGGAGGGTTCAATGAGCAGTTCTTC.